This TCR beta chain was observed in a study of shared clonotypes between healthy human individuals. The study's findings and limits: The genetic and exposure-history diversity represented was limited by few donors. Several donors shared 4.5% to 6.5% of their naive CD4 clonotypes. Memory subsets had estimated richness that was generally smaller than that of naive subsets. Against clonotypes common to all four donors, non-shared ones had lower generation probabilities.

The length of the CDR3 is 16 residues. After removal of 2 bases from V and 2 bases from J, the junction contained 7 bases not matched to a gene. Germline CDR1 and CDR2: LGHNA and YSLEER. TCRdb's table, derived via immunoSEQ multiplex PCR, lists solely in-frame clones and lacks some. This table has about 2.4 million clones, approximately 93% appearing once. In regard to this clone: As yet, its antigen is unknown.

The rearrangement uses TRBV4-3 and TRBJ2-7, with 9 bases that match TRBD1. The sequence derives from a man younger than 35 in good health. Some clones in this sample may be carry-over from other donors' samples. The sample taken for sequencing was naive CD4+ T cells from PBMCs. Subset in this sample: CD45RA+ positively selected. The CDR3 loop reads CASSQYAGQGAYEQYF. The CDR3 nucleotides read TGCGCCAGCAGCCAATATGCGGGACAGGGTGCCTACGAGCAGTACTTC.